These 22 T cell receptor beta chains were sequenced from one sample in a study of T-cell memory formation after mild COVID-19. TCRdb re-analysed the 5' RACE reads in MiXCR, keeping a single row per CDR3 protein. Here the sample spans approximately 400,000 distinct CDR3 sequences, 20% to 25% being singletons. The sequenced sample consisted of PBMCs or a T cell subset sorted from them (not recorded which). The receptors shown here come from an adult woman who had mild COVID-19 (a few samples of this study predate the infection). Cell type and time point are not known.

This sequence joins TRBV3-1 and TRBJ1-2; D possibly corresponds to TRBD1 (6 bases). The V gene's germline CDR1 is LGHDT and CDR2 YNNKEL (reference sequence). The V end was cut by 0 bases, the J end by 3 bases, with 14 bases between. The CDR3 runs to 16 residues. CDR3 amino acids: CASSQDRGRGYYGYTF. CDR3 DNA: TGTGCCAGCAGCCAAGACAGGGGACGAGGATACTATGGCTACACCTTC.

The J gene is TRBJ2-1, the V gene TRBV19; D call uncertain. The germline CDR1 and CDR2 sequences are LNHDA and SQIVND (reference sequence). The length of the CDR3 is 11 residues. The V end lost 5 bases, the J end lost 13 bases, and 12 bases lay between the germline ends. Written as DNA, the CDR3 is TGTGCCAGTAGTGCGGCAGTCAGTCAGTTCTTC. Amino acids: CASSAAVSQFF.

This clonotype was seen a handful of times. This chain joins TRBV3-1 and TRBJ1-4, with TRBD1 as a possible D gene (5 bases). V lost 0 bases, J lost 10 bases, and 12 bases lay in between. The CDR3 has 14 residues. The germline gives CDR1 LGHDT, CDR2 YNNKEL (reference sequence). CDR3 protein: CASSQDLQAGKLFF. In DNA form, the CDR3 reads TGTGCCAGCAGCCAAGATCTACAGGCTGGAAAACTGTTTTTT.

The chain recombines TRBV6-1 with TRBJ2-2, with TRBD2 matching 10 bases. This CDR3 is built from 14 residues. Per the germline V gene, CDR1 is MNHNS and CDR2 is SASEGT. Trimming at V came to 7 bases and at J to 7 bases, leaving 6 bases not matched to a gene. The CDR3 sequence: CASTLAGVVGELFF. CDR3 in DNA: TGTGCCAGCACCCTAGCGGGGGTTGTCGGGGAGCTGTTTTTT.

This clonotype was counted only a few times. This chain uses TRBV20-1 with TRBJ2-5; 10 bases match TRBD1. V was clipped by 3 bases and J by 1 base; unmatched bases: 8. Germline CDR1 reads DFQATT; CDR2 reads SNEGSKA (reference sequence). The length of the CDR3 is 16 residues. CDR3 sequence reads: CSARGGTGAIQETQYF. The DNA for the CDR3 is TGCAGTGCTAGGGGAGGGACAGGGGCCATCCAAGAGACCCAGTACTTC.

The chain recombines TRBV7-9 with TRBJ1-1, with D uncertain. There are 13 residues in the CDR3. The V end lost 5 bases, the J end lost 6 bases, and 13 bases lay between the germline ends. CDR1 and CDR2 (germline): SEHNR, FQNEAQ (reference sequence). In DNA, the CDR3 is TGTGCCAGCAGCCATCCGGCGTCCCCTGAAGCTTTCTTT. Residues: CASSHPASPEAFF.

This clonotype showed up just a few times. The chain uses TRBV6-4 and TRBJ2-1; 8 bases fit TRBD1. CDR3 length: 16 amino acids. The V gene end was trimmed by 0 bases and the J gene end by 0 bases; junction bases not matched to a gene: 1. The germline CDR1 and CDR2 sequences are MRHNA and SNTAGT. The CDR3, as DNA: TGTGCCAGCAGTGACTCGGGGACAGGCTCCTACAATGAGCAGTTCTTC. Translating it yields CASSDSGTGSYNEQFF.

This clonotype was found a few times. The J gene is TRBJ1-4, the V gene TRBV20-1; tentative D call: TRBD1 (6 bases). The CDR3 has 14 residues. Germline V gene lookup returns CDR1 DFQATT and CDR2 SNEGSKA (reference sequence). V was trimmed by 2 bases and J by 5 bases, leaving 12 bases between them. CDR3 in amino acids: CSARSNRANEKLFF. The CDR3 DNA is TGCAGTGCTAGAAGCAACAGGGCAAATGAAAAACTGTTTTTT.

CDR3 region: CASTSGLQETQYF. The CDR3 region has the DNA TGTGCCAGCACCTCGGGCCTACAAGAGACCCAGTACTTC. This sequence joins TRBV12-3 or TRBV12-4 and TRBJ2-5, with D unclear. With 7 bases removed from V and 2 bases from J, the gap between germline ends came to 11 bases. The CDR3 is made up of 13 amino acids.

This chain connects TRBV5-1 to TRBJ2-4; 8 nucleotides line up with TRBD2. Germline V gene sequence: CDR1 SGHRS, CDR2 YFSETQ. This CDR3 spans 18 amino acids. The junction had 11 bases not matched to a gene; V was cut back by 3 bases and J by 0 bases. DNA of the CDR3: TGCGCCAGCAGCTCGGGCGGGGGGACTAAGCTAGCCAAAAACATTCAGTACTTC. Amino acid sequence: CASSSGGGTKLAKNIQYF.

In this sample, this clonotype turned up a few times. This sequence joins TRBV5-1 and TRBJ2-3; perhaps TRBD1 as D (6 bases). Trimming left V 0 bases short and J 6 bases short, with 11 bases between. Per the germline V gene, CDR1 is SGHRS and CDR2 is YFSETQ. This CDR3 has 14 residues. CDR3 sequence: CASSLGGGPDTQYF. The CDR3 DNA reads as TGCGCCAGCAGCTTGGGTGGGGGCCCGGATACGCAGTATTTT.

The chain combines TRBV6-5 with TRBJ1-2, with 12 bases matching TRBD1. Germline V gene sequence: CDR1 MNHEY, CDR2 SVGAGI. V dropped 6 bases and J dropped 6; count of bases not matched to a gene: 8. This CDR3 has 15 residues. The CDR3 protein is CASSPGTGGANGYTF. Here the CDR3 DNA reads TGTGCCAGCAGCCCCGGGACAGGGGGCGCGAATGGCTACACCTTC.

This clonotype was counted between two and nine times. The chain carries TRBV11-2 and TRBJ2-7; a possible D gene is TRBD2 (6 bases). The CDR3 is 15 residues long. CDR1 is SGHAT, CDR2 FQNNGV, per germline. The ends were cut back, 5 bases at V and 2 bases at J, with 16 bases in the middle. CDR3 region: CASSPGRDSAYEQYF. The CDR3 DNA follows: TGTGCCAGCAGCCCCGGCAGGGACTCCGCCTACGAGCAGTACTTC.

This CDR3 is CASSYPRQGFNGYTF. CDR3 sequence (DNA): TGTGCCAGCAGTTACCCCCGACAGGGGTTCAATGGCTACACCTTC. This chain uses TRBV6-2 or TRBV6-3 with TRBJ1-2; TRBD1 matches 8 bases. The CDR3 has 15 residues. V was clipped by 2 bases and J by 6 bases; unmatched bases: 8. Germline assignment: CDR1 MNHEY and CDR2 SVGEGT.

Many counts were recorded for this clonotype. This chain connects TRBV18 to TRBJ2-7; D is ambiguous. Trimming took off 6 bases at V and 5 bases at J, with 8 bases between the two ends. The CDR3 sequence is 11 residues long. Per germline, CDR1 KGHSH and CDR2 LQKENI. CDR3 nucleotide sequence: TGTGCCAGCTCCTCTCGGGACGAGCAGTACTTC. Translating it yields CASSSRDEQYF.

This chain uses TRBV9 with TRBJ2-3, with TRBD2 matching 13 bases. The CDR3 loop spans 16 amino acids. The junction had 5 bases not matched to a gene; V was cut back by 2 bases and J by 5 bases. The germline V gene encodes CDR1 SGDLS and CDR2 YYNGEE. CDR3 residues: CASSVTSGGLGDTQYF. The CDR3, as DNA: TGTGCCAGCAGCGTGACTAGCGGGGGGTTGGGAGATACGCAGTATTTT.

This chain uses TRBV7-9 with TRBJ2-7; D is possibly TRBD1 (6 bases). This CDR3 spans 14 amino acids. In germline, CDR1 is SEHNR, CDR2 FQNEAQ (reference sequence). V lost 1 base and J lost 6, with 13 bases in between. The CDR3: CASSLDGRGSEQYF. DNA of the CDR3: TGTGCCAGCAGCTTAGACGGCAGGGGATCCGAGCAGTACTTC.

This clonotype has more than one count but fewer than ten. This chain uses TRBV11-2 with TRBJ1-1; tentative D call: TRBD1 (5 bases). CDR1 and CDR2 from the germline V gene are SGHAT and FQNNGV. The CDR3 extends over 12 amino acids. Trimming left V 4 bases short and J 5 bases short, with 8 bases between. DNA for the CDR3: TGTGCCAGCAGCTGGGGACCGACTGAAGCTTTCTTT. It translates to CASSWGPTEAFF.

The chain couples TRBV29-1 to TRBJ1-1; D remains ambiguous. CDR1 and CDR2 (germline): SQVTM, ANQGSEA. V lost 7 bases and J lost 1, with 16 bases in between. The CDR3 sequence is 14 residues long. The CDR3 nucleotides read TGCAGCGCTGTGGCGGGCCCTAAGAACACTGAAGCTTTCTTT. Protein product: CSAVAGPKNTEAFF.

This chain links TRBV12-3 or TRBV12-4 with TRBJ2-2; no reliable D call. Trimming removed 6 bases from V and 4 bases from J, with 12 bases in between. This CDR3 contains 14 residues. In DNA form, the CDR3 reads TGTGCCAGCAGGCGGACGTCGGGCACCGGGGAGCTGTTTTTT. Protein sequence: CASRRTSGTGELFF.

This chain joins TRBV20-1 and TRBJ1-4, with TRBD1 identical over 8 bases. Losses at the gene ends were 3 bases for V and 0 bases for J; bases not matched to a gene: 9. This CDR3 is built from 17 residues. In germline, CDR1 is DFQATT, CDR2 SNEGSKA (reference sequence). CDR3 nucleotides: TGCAGTGCTAGGCGGGACAGGAACCATGCAACTAATGAAAAACTGTTTTTT. Residues: CSARRDRNHATNEKLFF.

This clonotype turned up a few times. This sequence joins TRBV5-1 and TRBJ2-3, with no clear D. Trimming removed 6 bases at V and 1 base at J, with 12 bases between. Germline V gene sequence: CDR1 SGHRS, CDR2 YFSETQ. CDR3 length equals 14 residues. CDR3 nucleotides: TGCGCCAGCACCCAACCTGGGGGCACAGATACGCAGTATTTT. Encoded protein: CASTQPGGTDTQYF.